These 10 T cell receptor beta chains originate from one sample sequenced in a study of shared clonotypes between healthy human individuals. Sequenced by immunoSEQ multiplex PCR; TCRdb stores in-frame clones only, minus some. The sample lists about 330,000 clones; around two thirds were seen once. The material sequenced was memory CD4+ T cells sorted from blood. Stated subset: CD45RA-negative fraction. The source is a young man in good health.

The chain recombines TRBV29-1 with TRBJ2-2, with D possibly matching TRBD1 (6 bases). The CDR3 extends over 14 amino acids. Trimming removed 7 bases from V and 4 bases from J, with 16 bases in between. Germline V gene lookup returns CDR1 SQVTM and CDR2 ANQGSEA. The CDR3 sequence is CSALGTYPTGELFF. The CDR3 DNA reads as TGCAGCGCCCTCGGGACATATCCCACCGGGGAGCTGTTTTTT.

The chain couples TRBV10-2 to TRBJ2-2; 10 bases align to TRBD1. V dropped 6 bases and J dropped 1; count of bases not matched to a gene: 2. The germline gives CDR1 WSHSY, CDR2 SAAADI. The CDR3 extends over 15 amino acids. CDR3 in DNA: TGCGCCAGCAGGACAGGGGGCCGGAACACCGGGGAGCTGTTTTTT. As protein: CASRTGGRNTGELFF.

The chain is built from TRBV5-1 and TRBJ1-5; D unresolved. V lost 0 bases and J lost 7, with 11 bases in between. The CDR3 has 14 amino acids. Germline CDR1 and CDR2: SGHRS and YFSETQ. For the CDR3, the DNA is TGCGCCAGCAGCTTGGTGGGAGGGAGGCAGCCCCAGCATTTT. Protein sequence: CASSLVGGRQPQHF.

In regard to this clone: This sample also contains other DNA sequences that code for the same CDR3. The CDR3 DNA reads TGCGCCAGCAGCTTGGTAGCAGGGGATATGAACACTGAAGCTTTCTTT. Translation: CASSLVAGDMNTEAFF. The chain couples TRBV5-1 to TRBJ1-1; D is possibly TRBD1 (6 bases). CDR3 length: 16 amino acids. The ends were cut back, 0 bases at V and 0 bases at J, with 12 bases in the middle. Germline V gene data show CDR1 as SGHRS and CDR2 as YFSETQ. Full variable domain (rest looked up from reference TRBV5-1 and TRBJ1-1): KAGVTQTPRYLIKTRGQQVTLSCSPISGHRSVSWYQQTPGQGLQFLFEYFSETQRNKGNFPGRFSGRQFSNSRSEMNVSTLELGDSALYLCASSLVAGDMNTEAFFGQGTRLTVV.

Details on this clone: The sample contains more than one DNA sequence encoding this CDR3. The chain's CDR3 is CASSLMGGVNEQFF. The CDR3 nucleotides are TGTGCCAGCAGCTTAATGGGGGGAGTAAATGAGCAGTTCTTC. The chain joins TRBV7-3 to TRBJ2-1, with a weak D call TRBD2 (6 bases). Germline assignment: CDR1 SGHTA and CDR2 FQGTGA. Trimming stripped 1 base from V and 7 bases from J, with 11 bases between. This CDR3 spans 14 amino acids. Looking up the rest from reference TRBV7-3 and TRBJ2-1 gives the full variable domain: GAGVSQTPSNKVTEKGKYVELRCDPISGHTALYWYRQSLGQGPEFLIYFQGTGAADDSGLPNDRFFAVRPEGSVSTLKIQRTERGDSAVYLCASSLMGGVNEQFFGPGTRLTVL.

A few counts support this clone. The chain joins TRBV6-4 to TRBJ1-1; the D gene is possibly TRBD1 (6 bases). CDR3 length equals 16 residues. The V end lost 5 bases, the J end lost 2 bases, and 18 bases lay between the germline ends. CDR1 and CDR2 (germline): MRHNA, SNTAGT. The CDR3 nucleotides read TGTGCCAGCAGTAGGACAGCGACCCAGCAAAACACTGAAGCTTTCTTT. It codes for CASSRTATQQNTEAFF.

This clone was seen a handful of times. V is TRBV19 and J is TRBJ2-1; no reliable D call. V was shortened by 4 bases and J by 9 bases, with 10 bases between the two germline ends. From germline, CDR1 is LNHDA and CDR2 SQIVND (reference sequence). This CDR3 comprises 12 residues. The CDR3 DNA follows: TGTGCCAGTAGTAATCCTCTGGGTGAGCAGTTCTTC. Translated: CASSNPLGEQFF.

The V and J genes are TRBV19 and TRBJ1-4, with 7 bases lining up with TRBD1. This CDR3 has 15 residues. V trimming: 5 bases; J trimming: 1 base; junction bases outside the gene matches: 4. Germline V CDR1 and CDR2: LNHDA, SQIVND (reference sequence). The CDR3 reads CASSPPGGTNEKLFF. The CDR3 DNA is TGTGCCAGTAGTCCGCCAGGGGGAACTAATGAAAAACTGTTTTTT.

The chain joins TRBV6-6 to TRBJ1-4, with a weak D call TRBD1 (5 bases). V was trimmed by 8 bases and J by 4 bases, leaving 14 bases between them. There are 14 residues in the CDR3. Per germline, CDR1 MNHNY and CDR2 SVGAGI (reference sequence). CDR3 nucleotides: TGTGCCAGCCGATGGGGCTTAGGTAATGAAAAACTGTTTTTT. Protein sequence: CASRWGLGNEKLFF.

This chain uses TRBV5-6 with TRBJ2-6; the match to TRBD1 covers 8 bases. Germline V gene data show CDR1 as SGHDT and CDR2 as YYEEEE. V was clipped by 4 bases and J by 0 bases; unmatched bases: 3. The CDR3 length is 16 residues. CDR3 in amino acids: CASSGQGDSGANVLTF. Written as DNA, the CDR3 is TGTGCCAGCAGCGGACAGGGCGACTCTGGGGCCAACGTCCTGACTTTC.